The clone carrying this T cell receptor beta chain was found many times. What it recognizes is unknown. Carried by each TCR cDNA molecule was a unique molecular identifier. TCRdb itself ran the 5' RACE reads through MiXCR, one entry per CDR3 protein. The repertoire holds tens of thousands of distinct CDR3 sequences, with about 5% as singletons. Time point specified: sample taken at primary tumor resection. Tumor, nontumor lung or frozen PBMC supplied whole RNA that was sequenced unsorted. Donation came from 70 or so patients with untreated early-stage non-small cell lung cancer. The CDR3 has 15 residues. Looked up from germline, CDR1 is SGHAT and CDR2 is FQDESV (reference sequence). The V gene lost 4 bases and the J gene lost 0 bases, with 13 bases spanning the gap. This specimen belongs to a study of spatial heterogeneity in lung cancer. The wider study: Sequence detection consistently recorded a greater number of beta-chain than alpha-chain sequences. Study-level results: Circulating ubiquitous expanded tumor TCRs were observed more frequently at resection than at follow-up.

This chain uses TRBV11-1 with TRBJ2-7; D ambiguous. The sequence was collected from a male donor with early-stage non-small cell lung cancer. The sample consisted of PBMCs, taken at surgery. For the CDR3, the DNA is TGTGCCAGCAGCTCGGGTCGATTTAGCTCCTACGAGCAGTACTTC. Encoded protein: CASSSGRFSSYEQYF.